A selection of T cell receptor beta chains follows, all from one sample in a study of CD8+CD57+ T cells in acquired aplastic anemia. A single record per CDR3 protein comes from TCRdb applying MiXCR to the reads. The table shows 200,000 to 250,000 distinct CDR3 sequences, with around three fifths occurring only once. Sequenced input: sorted CD4+, CD8+, or CD8+CD57+ T cells (not recorded which) from PBMCs. Every receptor here comes from a human donor with aplastic anemia. Each CDR3 is given with its conserved first and last residue. Each record gives: V gene, J gene, D gene, clone size, CDR3 DNA, CDR3 protein. D genes are given only for firm matches. A row's size may be missing; if present it is once, few, many or a size class.

V: TRBV12-3/TRBV12-4; J: TRBJ1-3; D: .; size: .; DNA: TGTGCCAGCAGAACGTCCTCTGGAAACACCATATATTTT; CDR3: CASRTSSGNTIYF
V: TRBV7-6; J: TRBJ2-7; D: TRBD1; size: .; DNA: TGTGCCAGCAGCCGAGGACAGGGGGCGTACGAGCAGTACTTC; CDR3: CASSRGQGAYEQYF
V: TRBV7-9; J: TRBJ1-4; D: .; size: .; DNA: TGTGCCAGCAGCTTAGCGCCCAGGGGAAATGAAAAACTGTTTTTT; CDR3: CASSLAPRGNEKLFF
V: TRBV20-1; J: TRBJ2-7; D: TRBD1; size: .; DNA: TGCAGTGCCGGTAAAGGGACAGGGATCTACGAGCAGTACTTC; CDR3: CSAGKGTGIYEQYF
V: TRBV25-1; J: TRBJ2-1; D: .; size: .; DNA: TGTGCCAGCAGTGGATCCTTACGCTCCTACAATGAGCAGTTCTTC; CDR3: CASSGSLRSYNEQFF
V: TRBV5-1; J: TRBJ2-1; D: .; size: .; DNA: TGCGCCAGCAGCTTGGCCGGGCGGGGTAGCGGCGATAATGAGCAGTTCTTC; CDR3: CASSLAGRGSGDNEQFF
V: TRBV12-3/TRBV12-4; J: TRBJ1-1; D: TRBD1; size: few; DNA: TGTGCCAGCAGCATTGGGACAGGGACTGGCGAAGGCACTGAAGCTTTCTTT; CDR3: CASSIGTGTGEGTEAFF
V: TRBV6-1; J: TRBJ2-7; D: .; size: .; DNA: TGTGCCAGCAGTGGGACAGTCGAGCAGTACTTC; CDR3: CASSGTVEQYF
V: TRBV24-1; J: TRBJ2-3; D: TRBD2; size: .; DNA: TGTGCCACCAGTGATTCGGGGGGGGACCCCACAGATACGCAGTATTTT; CDR3: CATSDSGGDPTDTQYF
V: TRBV7-9; J: TRBJ1-3; D: .; size: .; DNA: TGTGCCAGCAGTGCCTCTGGAAACACCATATATTTT; CDR3: CASSASGNTIYF
V: TRBV9; J: TRBJ2-2; D: .; size: many; DNA: TGTGCCAGCAGCGGGAGGGGCGGGGCCGGGGAGCTGTTTTTT; CDR3: CASSGRGGAGELFF
V: TRBV2; J: TRBJ1-4; D: .; size: once; DNA: TGTGCCAGCAGGCGGACAGCAAATGAAAAACTGTTTTTT; CDR3: CASRRTANEKLFF
V: TRBV5-1; J: TRBJ2-1; D: .; size: .; DNA: TGCGCCAGCAGCTTGGAGGATATCGGTGAGCAGTTCTTC; CDR3: CASSLEDIGEQFF
V: TRBV11-3; J: TRBJ2-2; D: .; size: .; DNA: TGTGCCAGCAGCTGGGCTTGGCAGGGGAACACCGGGGAGCTGTTTTTT; CDR3: CASSWAWQGNTGELFF
V: TRBV6-1; J: TRBJ1-5; D: .; size: .; DNA: TGTGCCTCCCTAGGATGGGAGAATCAGCCCCAGCATTTT; CDR3: CASLGWENQPQHF
V: TRBV7-2; J: TRBJ1-5; D: TRBD1; size: .; DNA: TGTGCCAGCAGCCGCGGGGGACAGGGTGGTAGGCAGCCCCAGCATTTT; CDR3: CASSRGGQGGRQPQHF
V: TRBV5-1; J: TRBJ2-7; D: .; size: few; DNA: TGCGCCAGCAGCTCGGACAACACCTACGAGCAGTACTTC; CDR3: CASSSDNTYEQYF
V: TRBV20-1; J: TRBJ2-7; D: .; size: .; DNA: TGCAGTGCTGGAGACGGGACCTACGAGCAGTACTTC; CDR3: CSAGDGTYEQYF
V: TRBV5-6; J: TRBJ1-3; D: TRBD1; size: few; DNA: TGTGCCAGCAGTTTGGACAGGGGAAACACCATATATTTT; CDR3: CASSLDRGNTIYF
V: TRBV29-1; J: TRBJ1-5; D: .; size: .; DNA: TGCCTATGTGAGGAGCCCCAGCATTTT; CDR3: CLCEEPQHF
V: TRBV6-1; J: TRBJ2-7; D: .; size: once; DNA: TGTGCCAGCAGTGACAGGGAGTCTTACGAGCAGTACTTC; CDR3: CASSDRESYEQYF
V: TRBV6-5; J: TRBJ2-7; D: .; size: .; DNA: TGTGCCAGCAGGCCAGCCAGGAGCTCCTACGAGCAGTACTTC; CDR3: CASRPARSSYEQYF
V: TRBV20-1; J: TRBJ2-5; D: TRBD2; size: .; DNA: TGCAGTGCGCGAGGCGCGGGGGGGCCTGTAGAGACCCAGTACTTC; CDR3: CSARGAGGPVETQYF
V: TRBV7-7; J: TRBJ2-1; D: .; size: .; DNA: TGTGCTAGCAGCGCTACGATAAACTCCTACAATGAGCAGTTCTTC; CDR3: CASSATINSYNEQFF
V: TRBV10-2; J: TRBJ2-5; D: .; size: once; DNA: TGCGCCAGCTCGGCACAACCCCAAGAGACCCAGTACTTC; CDR3: CASSAQPQETQYF
V: TRBV7-9; J: TRBJ1-6; D: .; size: .; DNA: TGTGCCAGCAGCTTGGACAGCATCAGCGGGTCACCCCTCCACTTT; CDR3: CASSLDSISGSPLHF
V: TRBV6-5; J: TRBJ1-2; D: .; size: many; DNA: TGTGCCAGCAGTTACTCAGGAATGAACTATGGCTACACCTTC; CDR3: CASSYSGMNYGYTF
V: TRBV11-3; J: TRBJ2-5; D: .; size: .; DNA: TGTGCCAGCAGCGGCTCGAGGGGGGAGACCCAGTACTTC; CDR3: CASSGSRGETQYF
V: TRBV6-5; J: TRBJ1-6; D: TRBD1; size: few; DNA: TGTGCCAGCAGATCCTCACAGGGGGCGAATTCACCCCTCCACTTT; CDR3: CASRSSQGANSPLHF
V: TRBV5-6; J: TRBJ2-3; D: TRBD1; size: once; DNA: TGTGCCAGCGGCCCAGGGACAGGGGTTTTTGGCACAGATACGCAGTATTTT; CDR3: CASGPGTGVFGTDTQYF
V: TRBV20-1; J: TRBJ1-5; D: TRBD1; size: few; DNA: TGCAGTTCGGGACAGTATTATCAGCCCCAGCATTTT; CDR3: CSSGQYYQPQHF
V: TRBV7-8; J: TRBJ2-1; D: TRBD2; size: few; DNA: TGTGCCAGCAGCTTACTAGCGGGAGTTCTCTATGAGCAGTTCTTC; CDR3: CASSLLAGVLYEQFF
V: TRBV5-1; J: TRBJ1-1; D: .; size: .; DNA: TGCGCCAGCAGTAGGCAGGGGCCGAACACTGAAGCTTTCTTT; CDR3: CASSRQGPNTEAFF